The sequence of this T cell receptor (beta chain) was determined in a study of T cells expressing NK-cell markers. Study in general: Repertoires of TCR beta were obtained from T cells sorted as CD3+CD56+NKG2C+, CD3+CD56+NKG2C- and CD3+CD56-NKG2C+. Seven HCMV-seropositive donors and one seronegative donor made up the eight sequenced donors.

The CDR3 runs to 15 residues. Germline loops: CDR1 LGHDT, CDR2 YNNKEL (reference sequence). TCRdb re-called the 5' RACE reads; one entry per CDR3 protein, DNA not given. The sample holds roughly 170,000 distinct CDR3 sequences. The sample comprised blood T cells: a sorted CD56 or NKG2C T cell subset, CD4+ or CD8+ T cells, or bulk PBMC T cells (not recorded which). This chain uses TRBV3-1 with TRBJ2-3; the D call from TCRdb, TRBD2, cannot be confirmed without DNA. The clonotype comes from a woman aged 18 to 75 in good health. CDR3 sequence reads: CASRSTSGSGDTQYF.